This TCR beta chain appears in the sequencing data of a study of PD-1 blockade in classical Hodgkin lymphoma. Study-wide points: Lower baseline TCR diversity marked trial partial responders and progressors.

Repertoires were generated with immunoSEQ multiplex PCR, while TCRdb's copy carries only in-frame clones and drops some. The table includes about 150,000 clones, around 84% detected once. Brentuximab vedotin exposure varied among the patients, all of whom had relapsed after autologous stem cell transplantation. Notes on this clone: No antigen is known for it.

Trimming stripped 3 bases from V and 3 bases from J, with 15 bases between. Per the germline V gene, CDR1 is MNHEY and CDR2 is SMNVEV (reference sequence). CDR3 length: 16 residues. This sequence joins TRBV27 and TRBJ1-3; no firm D call. Specimen: peripheral blood mononuclear cells (PBMCs), collected before the second cycle of nivolumab. The receptor comes from a human donor with classical Hodgkin lymphoma. CDR3 amino acids: CASSFRWIQVGNTIYF. CDR3 in DNA: TGTGCCAGCAGTTTCAGGTGGATACAAGTTGGAAACACCATATATTTT.